Listed here are 28 T cell receptor beta chains from one sample, sequenced in a study of blood T cell repertoires in COVID-19 (dated by TCRdb to about 2020). Library method: the immunoSEQ multiplex PCR assay. The source is immuneACCESS, and TCRdb retained only in-frame sequences with V and J called. Part of the clones is not carried over; for the studies checked, unresolved V genes explain less than half of this, and the remainder is unexplained. The sample has about 110,000 clones on record, around 74% of them singletons. The ten largest account for less than 20% of the sample. Input material: peripheral blood. The source is a woman between 70 and 85 years old with acute or convalescent COVID-19.

This clone came up a few times. The chain recombines TRBV11-2 with TRBJ2-3; 9 positions agree with TRBD2. Germline V gene lookup returns CDR1 SGHAT and CDR2 FQNNGV. V shed 5 bases, J shed 6 bases, and the junction held 6 bases outside the gene matches. The CDR3 is made up of 14 amino acids. Here the CDR3 reads CASSPAGGRDTQYF. CDR3 nucleotides: TGTGCCAGCAGCCCGGCGGGGGGGCGGGATACGCAGTATTTT.

This chain connects TRBV24-1 to TRBJ1-5; TRBD1 matches at 8 bases. CDR3 length: 16 amino acids. Germline lookup yields CDR1 KGHDR and CDR2 SFDVKD. Trimming at V came to 2 bases and at J to 1 base, leaving 3 bases not matched to a gene. The CDR3 DNA sequence: TGTGCCACCAGTGATTCCCGGACAGGGAGCAATCAGCCCCAGCATTTT. Residues: CATSDSRTGSNQPQHF.

The chain uses TRBV30 and TRBJ2-5; 13 nucleotides agree with TRBD2. Germline V gene data show CDR1 as GTSNPN and CDR2 as SVGIG (reference sequence). Germline trimming cut 2 bases from V and 2 bases from J; bases unmatched to any gene: 5. CDR3 size: 16 residues. This CDR3 reads CAWSPGLAGEQETQYF. The CDR3 DNA reads TGTGCCTGGAGTCCCGGACTAGCGGGGGAGCAAGAGACCCAGTACTTC.

This chain links TRBV6-2 or TRBV6-3 with TRBJ1-2; weak D call: TRBD1 (6 bases). V gave up 7 bases and J gave up 0 bases, with 18 bases separating them. CDR1 MNHEY and CDR2 SVGEGT come from the germline V gene. The CDR3 contains 16 residues. CDR3 DNA: TGTGCCAGCACCCCGCGAGGGGGGGCATCTAACTATGGCTACACCTTC. This sequence encodes CASTPRGGASNYGYTF.

For the CDR3, the DNA is TGTGCCAGCAGCCAGCGTCCAGCGAGTGGCTACACCTTC. It is translated as CASSQRPASGYTF. The chain employs TRBV16 and TRBJ1-2; D is uncertain. The length of the CDR3 is 13 residues. V was pared by 3 bases and J by 7 bases, with 12 bases between. Germline assignment: CDR1 KGHSY and CDR2 FQNENV.

The gene calls are TRBV9 and TRBJ2-3, with D possibly being TRBD1 (5 bases). The V end was cut by 9 bases, the J end by 0 bases, with 11 bases between. CDR1 SGDLS and CDR2 YYNGEE come from the germline V gene. This CDR3 is built from 13 residues. This CDR3 reads CATRKGSTDTQYF. The CDR3 DNA reads TGTGCCACAAGGAAGGGGAGCACAGATACGCAGTATTTT. Drawing the rest from reference TRBV9 and TRBJ2-3, the complete variable domain is DSGVTQTPKHLITATGQRVTLRCSPRSGDLSVYWYQQSLDQGLQFLIQYYNGEERAKGNILERFSAQQFPDLHSELNLSSLELGDSALYFCATRKGSTDTQYFGPGTRLTVL.

The chain recombines TRBV30 with TRBJ1-1, with unresolved D. This CDR3 contains 13 residues. The germline V gene has CDR1 GTSNPN and CDR2 SVGIG (reference sequence). With 4 bases removed from V and 3 bases from J, the gap between germline ends came to 12 bases. The CDR3 loop reads CAWTGRVDTEAFF. For the CDR3, the DNA is TGTGCCTGGACTGGGAGGGTTGACACTGAAGCTTTCTTT.

The chain uses TRBV29-1 and TRBJ1-4; 7 nucleotides align to TRBD1. V lost 4 bases to trimming and J lost 12 bases; unmatched junction nucleotides: 8. Germline V gene sequence: CDR1 SQVTM, CDR2 ANQGSEA. The CDR3 is made up of 12 amino acids. The CDR3 region has the DNA TGCAGCGTTGCGGCAGGGGGTTTGGAACTGTTTTTT. This sequence encodes CSVAAGGLELFF.

The chain links TRBV7-6 to TRBJ2-6; no clear D gene. Per the germline V gene, CDR1 is SGHVS and CDR2 is FNYEAQ. The ends were cut back, 7 bases at V and 2 bases at J, with 12 bases in the middle. The CDR3 is 15 amino acids. Here the CDR3 DNA reads TGTGCCAGCACCGAGCAGGTAGCTGGGGCCAACGTCCTGACTTTC. This gives the protein CASTEQVAGANVLTF.

V is TRBV4-3 and J is TRBJ2-5, with TRBD1 as a possible D gene (5 bases). The germline gives CDR1 LGHNA, CDR2 YSLEER. The germline V and J ends were trimmed by 0 bases and 5 bases, with 10 bases remaining between them. The CDR3 loop spans 14 amino acids. CDR3 coding DNA: TGCGCCAGCAGCCAAGATCTTTCAGGGGAGACCCAGTACTTC. This gives the protein CASSQDLSGETQYF.

The chain couples TRBV6-5 to TRBJ1-4; 9 nucleotides align to TRBD1. Germline V gene data show CDR1 as MNHEY and CDR2 as SVGAGI. The CDR3 spans 15 residues. With V trimmed by 6 bases and J by 5 bases, 7 bases remained unmatched. Here the CDR3 DNA reads TGTGCCAGCAGGACCCAGACAGGGGGGAATGAAAAACTGTTTTTT. Translated, it gives CASRTQTGGNEKLFF.

V usage is TRBV5-1 and J usage is TRBJ2-7; 10 positions agree with TRBD2. J lost 5 bases, V lost 4 bases, and 6 bases had no gene match. In germline, CDR1 is SGHRS, CDR2 YFSETQ. The CDR3 has 14 residues. As DNA, the CDR3 is TGCGCCAGCAGCCCAGCGGGGGGGCAGAACGAGCAGTACTTC. The encoded protein is CASSPAGGQNEQYF.

Only one count was recorded for this clone. V gene TRBV5-1 combines with J gene TRBJ1-3, with 10 bases fitting TRBD1. Germline trimming cut 4 bases from V and 3 bases from J; bases unmatched to any gene: 7. Germline CDR1 SGHRS, CDR2 YFSETQ. The CDR3 covers 16 residues. Here the CDR3 DNA reads TGCGCCAGCAGCCCGTCGACAGGGGGCTTTGGAAACACCATATATTTT. Amino acids: CASSPSTGGFGNTIYF.

The gene calls are TRBV2 and TRBJ1-2; 10 nucleotides line up with TRBD1. The germline V gene has CDR1 SNHLY and CDR2 FYNNEI. This CDR3 comprises 15 residues. The junction had 8 bases not matched to a gene; V was cut back by 8 bases and J by 2 bases. CDR3: CASPVGTGDNYGYTF. For the CDR3, the DNA is TGTGCCAGCCCCGTAGGGACAGGGGACAACTATGGCTACACCTTC. Complete variable domain (other parts from reference TRBV2 and TRBJ1-2): EPEVTQTPSHQVTQMGQEVILRCVPISNHLYFYWYRQILGQKVEFLVSFYNNEISEKSEIFDDQFSVERPDGSNFTLKIRSTKLEDSAMYFCASPVGTGDNYGYTFGSGTRLTVV.

This clone was counted only a few times. The V gene is TRBV6-5, the J gene TRBJ1-2; 10 nucleotides agree with TRBD1. The CDR3 consists of 14 residues. With 2 bases clipped from V and 5 bases from J, the junction kept 2 bases outside the gene matches. The germline gives CDR1 MNHEY, CDR2 SVGAGI. In nucleotides, the CDR3 is TGTGCCAGCAGTTACGGGACAGGGGTTTATGGCTACACCTTC. Its protein is CASSYGTGVYGYTF.

The chain has TRBV7-8 and TRBJ2-1; D uncertain. The CDR3 length is 12 residues. V was pared by 8 bases and J by 9 bases, with 14 bases between. The germline V gene encodes CDR1 SGHVS and CDR2 FQNEAQ. DNA for the CDR3: TGTGCCAGCTGCGACGACTTCGGTGAGCAGTTCTTC. It codes for CASCDDFGEQFF.

J is TRBJ2-7 and V is TRBV19; 9 bases map to TRBD1. The CDR3 consists of 15 residues. Germline V lookup: CDR1 LNHDA, CDR2 SQIVND (reference sequence). The ends lost 1 base at V and 2 bases at J; junction bases unmatched: 3. The CDR3 is CASSIGGQGPYEQYF. CDR3 DNA sequence: TGTGCCAGTAGTATAGGGGGACAGGGACCCTACGAGCAGTACTTC.

CDR3 sequence reads: CASSLEGAGGYNEQFF. The DNA for the CDR3 is TGTGCCAGCAGCTTAGAAGGAGCGGGGGGGTACAATGAGCAGTTCTTC. The chain carries TRBV11-3 and TRBJ2-1, with 10 bases lining up with TRBD2. Per the germline V gene, CDR1 is SGHNT and CDR2 is YENEEA. The CDR3 is made up of 16 amino acids. The junction had 3 bases not matched to a gene; V was cut back by 0 bases and J by 4 bases.

This clone has only one observation. The chain employs TRBV4-1 and TRBJ1-1, with 7 nucleotides matching TRBD1. Germline V lookup: CDR1 MGHRA, CDR2 YSYEKL. The CDR3 is made up of 14 amino acids. Trimming cost V 5 bases and J 4 bases; bases outside gene matches: 7. The CDR3 coding sequence is TGCGCCAGCAGCTACAGGGGCGAGGCCACTGAAGCTTTCTTT. This codes for CASSYRGEATEAFF.

The chain recombines TRBV28 with TRBJ1-5; 9 bases match TRBD1. The CDR3 consists of 15 residues. CDR1 is MDHEN and CDR2 is SYDVKM in the germline V gene. J lost 3 bases, V lost 6 bases, and 6 bases had no gene match. The CDR3 coding sequence is TGTGCCAGCAGATTAAACAGGGGGCCCAATCAGCCCCAGCATTTT. Its translation: CASRLNRGPNQPQHF.

The chain has TRBV24-1 and TRBJ2-1; 11 nucleotides match TRBD1. CDR3 length equals 13 residues. V gave up 5 bases and J gave up 16 bases; unmatched junction bases: 9. Germline CDR1 and CDR2: KGHDR and SFDVKD. CDR3 loop: CATSAPGQGATFF. The CDR3 region has the DNA TGTGCCACCAGTGCCCCCGGACAGGGGGCGACTTTCTTC.

CDR3 sequence reads: CASSLTGGGGELFF. The CDR3 DNA is TGTGCCAGCAGCCTAACAGGGGGAGGCGGGGAGCTGTTTTTT. The chain combines TRBV3-1 (or the pseudogene TRBV3-2) with TRBJ2-2; 8 nucleotides align to TRBD1. The CDR3 runs to 14 residues. CDR1 and CDR2 (germline): LGHDT, YNNKEL (reference sequence). J lost 7 bases, V lost 4 bases, and 5 bases had no gene match.

There are a few counts of this clone. The chain carries TRBV9 and TRBJ2-7, with 7 bases matching TRBD1. V shed 0 bases, J shed 2 bases, and the junction held 5 bases outside the gene matches. Germline-derived CDR1 and CDR2 are SGDLS and YYNGEE. The CDR3 contains 15 residues. The CDR3 loop is CASSVGQGTAYEQYF. The CDR3 region has the DNA TGTGCCAGCAGCGTAGGGCAAGGGACAGCCTACGAGCAGTACTTC.

The rearrangement joins TRBV5-1 to TRBJ1-4; 12 bases fit TRBD1. Losses at the gene ends were 4 bases for V and 4 bases for J; bases not matched to a gene: 11. From germline, CDR1 is SGHRS and CDR2 YFSETQ. The CDR3 totals 18 residues. The CDR3 spells CASSPGTGGRTGNEKLFF. In DNA, the CDR3 is TGCGCCAGCAGCCCCGGGACAGGGGGCCGGACTGGTAATGAAAAACTGTTTTTT. Supplemented by reference TRBV5-1 and TRBJ1-4, the full variable domain reads KAGVTQTPRYLIKTRGQQVTLSCSPISGHRSVSWYQQTPGQGLQFLFEYFSETQRNKGNFPGRFSGRQFSNSRSEMNVSTLELGDSALYLCASSPGTGGRTGNEKLFFGSGTQLSVL.

The chain couples TRBV30 to TRBJ1-2, with D perhaps matching TRBD1 (5 bases). There are 13 residues in the CDR3. Germline values: CDR1 GTSNPN, CDR2 SVGIG (reference sequence). Trimming cost V 3 bases and J 4 bases, with 12 bases left between them. The CDR3, as DNA: TGTGCCTGGAGGGACCAGGGCCCCTATGGCTACACCTTC. This encodes CAWRDQGPYGYTF.

The V call is TRBV19, the J call TRBJ2-5, with 11 bases fitting TRBD1. Per the germline V gene, CDR1 is LNHDA and CDR2 is SQIVND (reference sequence). The CDR3 extends over 17 amino acids. Trimming removed 11 bases from V and 5 bases from J; junction bases left unmatched: 19. CDR3 in DNA: TGTGCCTCGGGGAAGGACAGGGGGCCTTTGTTCCGGGAGACCCAGTACTTC. Protein sequence: CASGKDRGPLFRETQYF.

This chain joins TRBV24-1 and TRBJ2-3, with TRBD1 matching 10 bases. The J segment lost 5 bases and the V segment lost 3 bases, leaving 7 bases of the junction unmatched. This CDR3 spans 16 amino acids. The germline gives CDR1 KGHDR, CDR2 SFDVKD. CDR3 DNA: TGTGCCACCAGTGATCCTCGGACAGGGGGTATAGATACGCAGTATTTT. Protein: CATSDPRTGGIDTQYF.

The rearrangement uses TRBV6-6 and TRBJ2-1, with TRBD1 matching over 9 bases. This CDR3 comprises 16 residues. The junction had 8 bases not matched to a gene; V was cut back by 2 bases and J by 6 bases. Germline CDR1 and CDR2: MNHNY and SVGAGI (reference sequence). CDR3 DNA: TGTGCCAGCAGTTACCACTTTGGGACAGGGACCAATGAGCAGTTCTTC. Its protein is CASSYHFGTGTNEQFF.